Sequencing of this T cell receptor beta chain was carried out in a study of tissue T cells after allogeneic stem cell transplantation. Study results and limitations: Motif-based clustering found tissue-specific repertoire signatures shared across patients, though few clones were shared.

Time point meaning: mouse harvest day 14 after allogeneic transplant. Tail vein injection delivered 10^7 T-cell-depleted bone marrow cells and 10^6 splenic CD5+ T cells. Data came from immunoSEQ multiplex PCR; TCRdb stores just in-frame clones and leaves some out. The table includes about 3,500 clones, roughly 50% detected once. In this sample, this clone turned up once. Its antigen is undetermined. The gene names given are mouse names. The read is 1 residue too short to cover the CDR3 end, so that end is filled in from the germline J gene. In germline, CDR1 is NSQYPW, CDR2 LRSPGD (reference sequence). The CDR3 is 13 residues long. Trimming took 4 bases from V and 7 from J; bases not matched to a gene: 1.

This receptor was identified in a female BALB/c mouse given C57BL/6 T cells with graft-versus-host disease after an allogeneic hematopoietic cell transplant. The sample taken for sequencing was gut tissue. V gene TRBV1 combines with J gene TRBJ1-6; 7 bases line up with TRBD1. TRBJ1-6 is annotated as an ORF whose role is uncertain. The covered CDR3 bases are TGCACCTGCAGTGGACAGGGAAATTCGCCCCTCTAC. It specifies CTCSGQGNSPLY. From start to end, the CDR3 is CTCSGQGNSPLYF.